Included here is one T cell receptor beta chain sequence, with context. Its antigen remains unidentified. This CDR3 has 16 residues. The V gene's germline CDR1 is LGHNA and CDR2 YNFKEQ. V lost 4 bases to trimming and J lost 0 bases, with 13 bases between them. Data came from immunoSEQ multiplex PCR; TCRdb stores just in-frame clones and leaves some out. The sample yields about 88,000 clones, more than 80% seen once. The data belong to a study of OX40 agonist ivuxolimab in advanced cancers. Whole-study context: Patients treated during dose escalation were battling hepatocellular carcinoma, melanoma, renal cell or head and neck cancer.

Broader study findings: At doses 0.1 to 3.0 mg/kg, CD4+ and CD8+ clones expanded.

The source material was CD4+ or CD8+ T cells sorted from blood, sampled in a trial of the OX40 agonist ivuxolimab. This TCR came from an adult with an advanced solid tumor such as melanoma, head and neck, liver or kidney cancer. This chain links TRBV4-2 with TRBJ1-3, with D uncertain. CDR3 DNA sequence: TGTGCCAGCAGCCCAAGAGCGGTTACCTCTGGAAACACCATATATTTT. This codes for CASSPRAVTSGNTIYF.